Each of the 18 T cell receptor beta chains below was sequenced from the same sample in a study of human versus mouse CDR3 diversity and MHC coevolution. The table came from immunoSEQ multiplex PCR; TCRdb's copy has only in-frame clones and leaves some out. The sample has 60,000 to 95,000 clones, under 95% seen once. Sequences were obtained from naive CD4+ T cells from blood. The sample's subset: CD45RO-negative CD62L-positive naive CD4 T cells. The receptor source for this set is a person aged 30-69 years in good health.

The CDR3 DNA reads as TGTGCCAGCAGTTCACAGGGAACTGGAAACACCATATATTTT. Translated, it gives CASSSQGTGNTIYF. The chain couples TRBV6-5 to TRBJ1-3; a possible D gene is TRBD1 (6 bases). Germline V gene sequence: CDR1 MNHEY, CDR2 SVGAGI. The ends were cut back, 4 bases at V and 2 bases at J, with 9 bases in the middle. The CDR3 totals 14 residues.

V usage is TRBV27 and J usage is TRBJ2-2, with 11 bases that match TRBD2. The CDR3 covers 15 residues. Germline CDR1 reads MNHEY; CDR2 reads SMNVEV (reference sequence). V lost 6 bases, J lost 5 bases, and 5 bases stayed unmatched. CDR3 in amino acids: CASRTSGGATGELFF. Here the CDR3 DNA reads TGTGCCAGCAGAACTAGCGGGGGCGCAACCGGGGAGCTGTTTTTT.

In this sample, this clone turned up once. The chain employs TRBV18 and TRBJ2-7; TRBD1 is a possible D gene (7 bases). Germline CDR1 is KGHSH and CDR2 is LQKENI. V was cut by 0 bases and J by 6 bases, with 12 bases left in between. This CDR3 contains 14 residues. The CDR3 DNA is TGTGCCAGCTCACCACCGCCAGGGGGGATCGAGCAGTACTTC. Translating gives CASSPPPGGIEQYF.

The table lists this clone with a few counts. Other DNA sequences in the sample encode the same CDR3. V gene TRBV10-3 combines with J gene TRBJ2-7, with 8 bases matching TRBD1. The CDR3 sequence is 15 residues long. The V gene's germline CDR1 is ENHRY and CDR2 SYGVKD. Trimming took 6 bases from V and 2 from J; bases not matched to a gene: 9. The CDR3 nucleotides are TGTGCCATCAGCTCCGCCGGGACAGGTCCCTACGAGCAGTACTTC. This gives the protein CAISSAGTGPYEQYF.

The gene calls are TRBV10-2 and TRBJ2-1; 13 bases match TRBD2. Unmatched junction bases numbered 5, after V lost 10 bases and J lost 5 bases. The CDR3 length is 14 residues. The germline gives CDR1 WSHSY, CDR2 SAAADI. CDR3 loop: CAIELAGGDNEQFF. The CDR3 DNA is TGCGCCATCGAACTAGCGGGAGGGGACAATGAGCAGTTCTTC.

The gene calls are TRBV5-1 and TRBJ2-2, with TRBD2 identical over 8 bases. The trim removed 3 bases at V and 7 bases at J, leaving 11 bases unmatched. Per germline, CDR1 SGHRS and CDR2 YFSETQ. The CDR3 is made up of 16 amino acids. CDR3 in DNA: TGCGCCAGCAGCTGGAATCCGGGACTAGAAGGCGGGGAGCTGTTTTTT. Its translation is CASSWNPGLEGGELFF.

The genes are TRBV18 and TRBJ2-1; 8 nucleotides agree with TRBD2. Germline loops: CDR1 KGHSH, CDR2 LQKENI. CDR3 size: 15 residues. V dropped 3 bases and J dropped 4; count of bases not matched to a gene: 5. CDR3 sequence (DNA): TGTGCCAGCTCACCGGGGCGGGGGGAATACAATGAGCAGTTCTTC. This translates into CASSPGRGEYNEQFF.

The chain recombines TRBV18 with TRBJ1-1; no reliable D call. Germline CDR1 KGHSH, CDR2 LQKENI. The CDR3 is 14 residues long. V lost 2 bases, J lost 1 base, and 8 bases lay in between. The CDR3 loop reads CASSPRQKNTEAFF. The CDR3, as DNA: TGTGCCAGCTCACCAAGACAAAAGAACACTGAAGCTTTCTTT.

CDR3 bases: TGTGCCAGCAGTGAATATCAGCGGGGTCGGACTGAAGCTTTCTTT. As protein: CASSEYQRGRTEAFF. The chain joins TRBV25-1 to TRBJ1-1; no clear D. The germline V gene has CDR1 MGHDK and CDR2 SYGVNS. The length of the CDR3 is 15 residues. Trimming removed 0 bases from V and 5 bases from J, with 13 bases in between.

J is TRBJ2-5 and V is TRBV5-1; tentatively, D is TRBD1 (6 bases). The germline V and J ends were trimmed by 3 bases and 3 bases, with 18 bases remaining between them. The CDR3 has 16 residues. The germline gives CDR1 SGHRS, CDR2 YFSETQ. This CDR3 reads CASSSLLTGFEETQYF. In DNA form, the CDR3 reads TGCGCCAGCAGCTCTCTCCTAACAGGGTTCGAAGAGACCCAGTACTTC.

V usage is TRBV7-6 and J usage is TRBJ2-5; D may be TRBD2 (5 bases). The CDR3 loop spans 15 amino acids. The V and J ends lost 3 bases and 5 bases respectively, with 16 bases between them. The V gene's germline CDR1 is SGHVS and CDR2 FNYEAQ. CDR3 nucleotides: TGTGCCAGCAGCTTTGTGGGAGTGGGGTTTGAGACCCAGTACTTC. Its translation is CASSFVGVGFETQYF.

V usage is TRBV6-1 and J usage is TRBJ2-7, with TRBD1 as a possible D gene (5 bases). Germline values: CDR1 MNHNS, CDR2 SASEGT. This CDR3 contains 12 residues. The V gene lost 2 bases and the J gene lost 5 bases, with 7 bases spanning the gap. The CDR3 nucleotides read TGTGCCAGCAGTGAAACAGGACACGAGCAGTACTTC. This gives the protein CASSETGHEQYF.

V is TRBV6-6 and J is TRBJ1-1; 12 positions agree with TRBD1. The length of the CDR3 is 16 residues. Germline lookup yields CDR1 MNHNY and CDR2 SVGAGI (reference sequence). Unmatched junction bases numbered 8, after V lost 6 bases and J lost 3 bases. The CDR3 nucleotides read TGTGCCAGCAGGTGGGACAGGGGGCGCGGCGACACTGAAGCTTTCTTT. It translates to CASRWDRGRGDTEAFF.

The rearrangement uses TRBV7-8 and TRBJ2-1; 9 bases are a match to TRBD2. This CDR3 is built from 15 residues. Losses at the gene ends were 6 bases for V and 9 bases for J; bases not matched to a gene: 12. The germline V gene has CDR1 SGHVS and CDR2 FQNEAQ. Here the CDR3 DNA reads TGTGCCAGCAGTTACTCTAGCGGGGCTTCAGGTGAGCAGTTCTTC. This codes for CASSYSSGASGEQFF.

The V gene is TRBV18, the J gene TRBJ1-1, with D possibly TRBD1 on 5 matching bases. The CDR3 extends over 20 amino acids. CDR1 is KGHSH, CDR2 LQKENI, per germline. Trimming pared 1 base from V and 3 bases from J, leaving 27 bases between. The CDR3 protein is CASSPRTYLGGDVVDTEAFF. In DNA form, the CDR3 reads TGTGCCAGCTCACCACGAACTTATTTGGGGGGTGACGTCGTCGACACTGAAGCTTTCTTT.

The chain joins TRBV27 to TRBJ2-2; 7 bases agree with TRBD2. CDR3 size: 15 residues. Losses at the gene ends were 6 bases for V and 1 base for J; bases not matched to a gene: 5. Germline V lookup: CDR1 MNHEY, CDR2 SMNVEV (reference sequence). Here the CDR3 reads CASSPLAVNTGELFF. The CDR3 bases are TGTGCCAGCAGCCCTCTAGCGGTGAACACCGGGGAGCTGTTTTTT.

CDR3 sequence (DNA): TGTGCCAGCAGCTTAGAAGTAATGGGGGGTTACGAGCAGTACTTC. This codes for CASSLEVMGGYEQYF. The J gene is TRBJ2-5, the V gene TRBV7-6; TRBD2 is a possible D gene (6 bases). The tail of the sequence fits TRBJ2-7 better, so the J call may be wrong. Germline assignment: CDR1 SGHVS and CDR2 FNYEAQ. This CDR3 spans 15 amino acids.

CDR3 nucleotides: TGTGCCAGCAGCTTGGTTCCAGCGGGAGGGCCTGTGGTCTACAATGAGCAGTTCTTC. Its translation is CASSLVPAGGPVVYNEQFF. This rearrangement joins TRBV5-4 to TRBJ2-1; 10 bases fit TRBD2. Trimming removed 0 bases from V and 3 bases from J; junction bases left unmatched: 12. Germline V CDR1 and CDR2: SGHNT, YYREEE (reference sequence). The CDR3 loop spans 19 amino acids.